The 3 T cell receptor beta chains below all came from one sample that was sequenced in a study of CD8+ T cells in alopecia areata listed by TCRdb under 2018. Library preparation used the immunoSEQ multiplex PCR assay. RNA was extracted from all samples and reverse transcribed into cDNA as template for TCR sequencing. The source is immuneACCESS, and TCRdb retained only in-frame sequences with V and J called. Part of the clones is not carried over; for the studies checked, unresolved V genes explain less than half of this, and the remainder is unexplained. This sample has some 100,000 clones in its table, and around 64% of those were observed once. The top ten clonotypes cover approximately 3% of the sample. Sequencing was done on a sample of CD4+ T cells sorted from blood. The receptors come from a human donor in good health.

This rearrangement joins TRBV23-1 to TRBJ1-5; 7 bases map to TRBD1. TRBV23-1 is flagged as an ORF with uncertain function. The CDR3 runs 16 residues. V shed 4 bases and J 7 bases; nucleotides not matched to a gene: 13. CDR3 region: CASSPQKGAGRQPQHF. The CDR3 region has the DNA TGCGCCAGCAGTCCCCAGAAGGGGGCAGGGAGGCAGCCCCAGCATTTT.

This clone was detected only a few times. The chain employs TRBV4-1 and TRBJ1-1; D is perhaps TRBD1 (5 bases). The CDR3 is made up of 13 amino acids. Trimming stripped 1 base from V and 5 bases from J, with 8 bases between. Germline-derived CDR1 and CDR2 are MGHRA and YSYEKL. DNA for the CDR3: TGCGCCAGCAGCCAAGCCAGGGAGACTGAAGCTTTCTTT. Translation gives CASSQARETEAFF.

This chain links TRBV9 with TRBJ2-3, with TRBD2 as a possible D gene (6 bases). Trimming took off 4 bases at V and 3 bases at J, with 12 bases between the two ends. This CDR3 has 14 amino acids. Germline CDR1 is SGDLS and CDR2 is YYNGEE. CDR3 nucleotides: TGTGCCAGCAGCACGGCGGGGAGAACAGATACGCAGTATTTT. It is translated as CASSTAGRTDTQYF.